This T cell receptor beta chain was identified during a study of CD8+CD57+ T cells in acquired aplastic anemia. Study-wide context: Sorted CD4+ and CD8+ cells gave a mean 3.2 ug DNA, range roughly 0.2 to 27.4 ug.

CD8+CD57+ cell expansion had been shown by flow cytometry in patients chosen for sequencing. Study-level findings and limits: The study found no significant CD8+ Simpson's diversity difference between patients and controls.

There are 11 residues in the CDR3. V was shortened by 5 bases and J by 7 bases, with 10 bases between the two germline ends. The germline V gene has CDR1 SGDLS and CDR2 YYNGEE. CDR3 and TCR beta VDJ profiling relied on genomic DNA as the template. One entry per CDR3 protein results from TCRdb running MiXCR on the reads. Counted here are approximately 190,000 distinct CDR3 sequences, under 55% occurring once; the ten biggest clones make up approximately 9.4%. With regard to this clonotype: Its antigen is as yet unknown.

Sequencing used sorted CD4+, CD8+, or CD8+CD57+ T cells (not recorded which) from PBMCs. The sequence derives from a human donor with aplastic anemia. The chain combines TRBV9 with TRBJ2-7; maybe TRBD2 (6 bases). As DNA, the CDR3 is TGTGCCAGCAGTGATGGGGGGGAGCAGTACTTC. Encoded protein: CASSDGGEQYF.